The following is a T cell receptor beta chain sequence with its context. Germline loops: CDR1 MNHEY, CDR2 SMNVEV (reference sequence). V lost 3 bases to trimming and J lost 12 bases, with 21 bases between them. This CDR3 region has 15 residues. As originally analysed: It was from reference gene primer amplification that nucleated cell counts were estimated. The data were produced by immunoSEQ multiplex PCR, yet TCRdb's version contains in-frame clones alone and is incomplete. The V and J calls and the clone size are those of that table, but D and trimming were determined from the DNA. The sample has roughly 130,000 clones; about 79% are singletons. The data belong to a study of blood T cell repertoires in COVID-19.

Sequencing was carried out using peripheral blood. The genes are TRBV27 and TRBJ2-1, with TRBD2 as a possible D gene (7 bases). The TCR was taken from a woman aged 80 or over with acute or convalescent COVID-19. Written as DNA, the CDR3 is TGTGCCAGCAGTTTTTCTATAAGGGGGGGGGCCGGGCAGTTCTTC. Encoded protein: CASSFSIRGGAGQFF.